This section outlines one T cell receptor beta chain sequence together with its context. Germline values: CDR1 SNHLY, CDR2 FYNNEI. The junction had 10 bases not matched to a gene; V was cut back by 10 bases and J by 6 bases. The CDR3 runs 15 residues. This entry belongs to a study of blood T cell repertoires in COVID-19. Study-wide background: PBMCs, B-cell-depleted T cells, or T cells were the source of the cDNA or gDNA that made up the material.

The data were produced by immunoSEQ multiplex PCR, yet TCRdb's version contains in-frame clones alone and is incomplete. The sample carries about 80,000 clones, around 76% recorded once. Material for sequencing was peripheral blood. This sequence was found in a man in his sixties or seventies with active or convalescent COVID-19. The gene calls are TRBV2 and TRBJ2-3; 13 nucleotides match TRBD2. The CDR3 reads CATRLAGGRGDTQYF. The CDR3 DNA sequence: TGTGCCACCCGACTAGCGGGGGGCCGTGGGGATACGCAGTATTTT.